This T cell receptor (beta chain) comes out of a study of PD-L1 blockade in urothelial cancer. Background on the study: Twenty-five of 29 patients were males with bladder-origin urothelial cancer. Among blood samples, the median T cell count was some 150,000. Treatment start was followed by blood analysis at 3 weeks (second dose) and again at 6 weeks. The study's findings and limits: Expansion of tumor-associated blood clones at 3 weeks was greater in durable-benefit patients.

This table comes from immunoSEQ multiplex PCR, and its TCRdb copy is limited to in-frame clones, with some not included. The data hold approximately 100,000 clones, with approximately 85% observed a single time. Details on this clone: Antigen specificity is unknown.

This CDR3 has 16 amino acids. Germline trimming cut 5 bases from V and 4 bases from J; bases unmatched to any gene: 8. Germline assignment: CDR1 SGHAT and CDR2 FQNNGV. The chain employs TRBV11-2 and TRBJ2-2; 9 bases align to TRBD2. The sequence came from a man over 45 with urothelial cancer. The specimen was PBMCs, collected around atezolizumab (anti-PD-L1) treatment. As DNA, the CDR3 is TGTGCCAGCAGCGTGGCGGGAGGGCCGACCACCGGGGAGCTGTTTTTT. It yields the protein CASSVAGGPTTGELFF.